This T cell receptor beta chain emerged from a study of cytomegalovirus exposure and HLA in healthy donors. Whole-study context: Assignment to the Caucasian-associated ancestry cluster applied to more than 75% of the approximately 420 genotyped donors.

Primers included in the PCR were 60 Vbeta and 13 Jbeta primers. Sequencing was performed with immunoSEQ multiplex PCR; in TCRdb, only in-frame clones are kept and a portion is missing. The sample lists under 200,000 clones; over 70% were seen once. Concerning this clone itself: Its antigen remains unidentified.

Germline CDR1 reads MNHEY; CDR2 reads SVGAGI. This CDR3 has 14 residues. V shed 8 bases and J 7 bases; nucleotides not matched to a gene: 9. Study-wide findings and caveats: Later, an analysis found that common viral pathogens appeared to be linked with several of the most significant clusters. It was shown in a later analysis that HLA-associated TCR beta chains were more clonally expanded than other, equally common chains.

The receptor's source is a woman aged 45 to 65 in good health and CMV-seropositive. The chain is built from TRBV6-5 and TRBJ1-4, with 8 bases identical to TRBD1. What was sequenced was PBMCs. The chain's CDR3 is CASGDDRGSEKLFF. CDR3 DNA: TGTGCCAGCGGAGATGACAGGGGTAGTGAAAAACTGTTTTTT.